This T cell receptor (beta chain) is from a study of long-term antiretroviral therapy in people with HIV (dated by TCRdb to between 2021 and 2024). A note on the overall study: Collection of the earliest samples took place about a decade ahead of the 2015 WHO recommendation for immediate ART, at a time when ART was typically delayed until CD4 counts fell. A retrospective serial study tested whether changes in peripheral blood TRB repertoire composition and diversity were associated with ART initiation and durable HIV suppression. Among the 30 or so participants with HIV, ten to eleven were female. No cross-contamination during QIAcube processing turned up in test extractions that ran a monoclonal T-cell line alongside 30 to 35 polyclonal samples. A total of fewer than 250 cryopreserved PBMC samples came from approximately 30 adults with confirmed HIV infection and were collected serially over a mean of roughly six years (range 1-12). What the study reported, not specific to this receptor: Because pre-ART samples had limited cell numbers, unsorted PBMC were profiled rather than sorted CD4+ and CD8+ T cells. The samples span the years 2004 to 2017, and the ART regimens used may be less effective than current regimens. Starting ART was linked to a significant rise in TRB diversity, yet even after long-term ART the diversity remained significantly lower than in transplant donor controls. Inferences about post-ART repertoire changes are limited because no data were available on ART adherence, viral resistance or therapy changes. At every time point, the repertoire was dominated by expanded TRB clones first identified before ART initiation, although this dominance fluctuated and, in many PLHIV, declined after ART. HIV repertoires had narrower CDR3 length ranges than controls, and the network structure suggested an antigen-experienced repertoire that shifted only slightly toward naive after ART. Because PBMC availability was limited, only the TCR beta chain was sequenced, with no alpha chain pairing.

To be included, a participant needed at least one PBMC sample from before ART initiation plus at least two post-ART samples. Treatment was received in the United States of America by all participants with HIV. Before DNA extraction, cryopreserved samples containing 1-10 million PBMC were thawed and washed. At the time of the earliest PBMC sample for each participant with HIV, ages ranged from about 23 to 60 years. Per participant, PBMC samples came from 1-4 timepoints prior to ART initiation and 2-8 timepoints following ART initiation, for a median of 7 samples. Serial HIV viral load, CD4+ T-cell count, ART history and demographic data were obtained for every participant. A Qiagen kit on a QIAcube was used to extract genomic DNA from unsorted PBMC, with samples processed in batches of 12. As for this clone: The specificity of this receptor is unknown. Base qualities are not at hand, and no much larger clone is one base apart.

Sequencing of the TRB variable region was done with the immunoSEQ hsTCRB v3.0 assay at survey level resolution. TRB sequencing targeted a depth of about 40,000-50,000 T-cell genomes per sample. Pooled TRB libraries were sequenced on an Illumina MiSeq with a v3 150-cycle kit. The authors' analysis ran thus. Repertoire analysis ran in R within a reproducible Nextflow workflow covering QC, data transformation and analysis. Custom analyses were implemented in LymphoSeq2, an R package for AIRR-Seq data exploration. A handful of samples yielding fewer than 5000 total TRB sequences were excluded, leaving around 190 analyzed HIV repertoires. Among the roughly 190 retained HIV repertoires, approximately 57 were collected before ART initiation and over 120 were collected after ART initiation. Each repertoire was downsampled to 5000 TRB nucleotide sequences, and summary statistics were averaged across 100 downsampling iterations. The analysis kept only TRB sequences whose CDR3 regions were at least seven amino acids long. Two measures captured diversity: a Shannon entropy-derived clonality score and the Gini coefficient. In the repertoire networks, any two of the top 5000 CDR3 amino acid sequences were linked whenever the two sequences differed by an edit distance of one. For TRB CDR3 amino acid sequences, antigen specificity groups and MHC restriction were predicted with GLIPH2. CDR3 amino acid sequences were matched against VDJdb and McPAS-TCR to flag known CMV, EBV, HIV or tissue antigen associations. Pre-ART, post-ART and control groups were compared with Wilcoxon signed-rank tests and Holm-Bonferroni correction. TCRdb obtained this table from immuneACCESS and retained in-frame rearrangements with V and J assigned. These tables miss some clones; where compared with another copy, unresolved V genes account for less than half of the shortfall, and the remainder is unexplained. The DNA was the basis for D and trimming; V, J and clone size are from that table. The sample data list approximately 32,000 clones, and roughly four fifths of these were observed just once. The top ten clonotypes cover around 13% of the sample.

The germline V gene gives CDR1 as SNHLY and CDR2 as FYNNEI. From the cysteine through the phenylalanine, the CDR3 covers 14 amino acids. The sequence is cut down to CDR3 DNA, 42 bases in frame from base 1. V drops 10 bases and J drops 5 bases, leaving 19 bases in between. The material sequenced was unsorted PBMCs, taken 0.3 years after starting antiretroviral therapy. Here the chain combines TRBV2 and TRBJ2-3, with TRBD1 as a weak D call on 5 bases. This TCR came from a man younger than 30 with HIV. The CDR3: CATKGMRTRDTQYF. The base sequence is TGTGCCACTAAGGGGATGAGGACACGAGATACGCAGTATTTT.